Each of the 25 T cell receptor beta chains below was sequenced from the same sample in a study of blood T cell repertoires in COVID-19. Clones were read by immunoSEQ multiplex PCR, and TCRdb kept only the in-frame ones, dropping some. The data hold over 50,000 clones, with 88% observed a single time. The sequencing input was peripheral blood. These receptor sequences come from a human donor in a cohort sampled during active COVID-19.

The rearrangement uses TRBV5-1 and TRBJ2-3, with 9 bases identical to TRBD1. V trimming: 3 bases; J trimming: 6 bases; junction bases outside the gene matches: 8. CDR3 size: 15 residues. Germline-derived CDR1 and CDR2 are SGHRS and YFSETQ. The CDR3 region has the DNA TGCGCCAGCAGCTCAGTCGGGACAGGGAGGGATACGCAGTATTTT. Translated: CASSSVGTGRDTQYF.

The J gene is TRBJ2-6, the V gene TRBV7-9; the match to TRBD2 covers 10 bases. Germline values: CDR1 SEHNR, CDR2 FQNEAQ (reference sequence). Trimming took 5 bases from V and 3 from J; bases not matched to a gene: 13. The CDR3 consists of 19 residues. This CDR3 reads CASSEIGLAGAGGANVLTF. In DNA form, the CDR3 reads TGTGCCAGCAGCGAAATCGGTCTAGCGGGAGCTGGTGGGGCCAACGTCCTGACTTTC.

The chain combines TRBV11-2 with TRBJ1-1, with 7 nucleotides matching TRBD1. This CDR3 has 14 residues. Trimming at V came to 5 bases and at J to 2 bases, leaving 5 bases not matched to a gene. Germline CDR1 reads SGHAT; CDR2 reads FQNNGV. DNA for the CDR3: TGTGCCAGCAGCGTCGGGACAGTAAACACTGAAGCTTTCTTT. Translation gives CASSVGTVNTEAFF.

The chain uses TRBV5-4 and TRBJ2-3; 7 nucleotides match TRBD1. Trimming at V came to 3 bases and at J to 5 bases, leaving 6 bases not matched to a gene. CDR1 is SGHNT and CDR2 is YYREEE in the germline V gene (reference sequence). The CDR3 sequence is 14 residues long. CDR3 sequence: CASSSRDSQDTQYF. The CDR3 DNA follows: TGTGCCAGCAGCTCCCGGGACAGTCAAGATACGCAGTATTTT. Filled out from reference TRBV5-4 and TRBJ2-3, the complete variable domain reads ETGVTQSPTHLIKTRGQQVTLRCSSQSGHNTVSWYQQALGQGPQFIFQYYREEENGRGNFPPRFSGLQFPNYSSELNVNALELDDSALYLCASSSRDSQDTQYFGPGTRLTVL.

This chain joins TRBV7-2 and TRBJ2-3, with D perhaps matching TRBD2 (6 bases). Germline V CDR1 and CDR2: SGHTA, FQGNSA. The CDR3 totals 15 residues. The V end lost 6 bases, the J end lost 0 bases, and 13 bases lay between the germline ends. CDR3 in amino acids: CASRIAATSTDTQYF. The CDR3 DNA sequence: TGTGCCAGCAGAATAGCGGCAACCAGCACAGATACGCAGTATTTT.

The gene calls are TRBV6-1 and TRBJ2-1; D remains unclear. The germline V and J ends were trimmed by 2 bases and 9 bases, with 8 bases remaining between them. Germline V gene data show CDR1 as MNHNS and CDR2 as SASEGT. There are 12 residues in the CDR3. Here the CDR3 DNA reads TGTGCCAGCAGTGAATCCGGTGGTGAGCAGTTCTTC. It is translated as CASSESGGEQFF.

The chain is built from TRBV7-2 and TRBJ1-2; D not resolved. Germline loops: CDR1 SGHTA, CDR2 FQGNSA. The V end was cut by 1 base, the J end by 9 bases, with 15 bases between. CDR3 length: 14 amino acids. CDR3: CASSLDGTLGSYTF. The CDR3, as DNA: TGTGCCAGCAGCTTAGATGGCACCCTCGGGAGCTACACCTTC.

The chain is built from TRBV18 and TRBJ1-5, with D unresolved. Trimming left V 1 base short and J 5 bases short, with 9 bases between. The CDR3 sequence is 14 residues long. Per germline, CDR1 KGHSH and CDR2 LQKENI. CDR3 coding DNA: TGTGCCAGCTCACCACTTCCGAGGGATCAGCCCCAGCATTTT. Protein sequence: CASSPLPRDQPQHF.

The genes are TRBV27 and TRBJ1-6; possibly TRBD1 for D (5 bases). The length of the CDR3 is 15 residues. The V and J ends lost 0 bases and 6 bases respectively, with 9 bases between them. CDR1 and CDR2 (germline): MNHEY, SMNVEV (reference sequence). This CDR3 is CASSLSRQGNSPLHF. The CDR3 coding sequence is TGTGCCAGCAGTTTATCGAGGCAGGGTAATTCACCCCTCCACTTT.

This clone was detected only a few times. The chain joins TRBV5-4 to TRBJ1-2; TRBD1 agrees at 7 bases. The CDR3 consists of 15 residues. V lost 0 bases, J lost 8 bases, and 10 bases stayed unmatched. CDR1 is SGHNT, CDR2 YYREEE, per germline (reference sequence). CDR3 nucleotides: TGTGCCAGCAGCTTGGCCATCACAGGGGATTGGGGCTACACCTTC. This gives the protein CASSLAITGDWGYTF.

The CDR3 here is CASSKLAGGRNEQFF. The CDR3 bases are TGTGCCAGCAGTAAACTAGCGGGGGGTAGGAATGAGCAGTTCTTC. This rearrangement joins TRBV11-2 to TRBJ2-1; 12 nucleotides agree with TRBD2. Germline V CDR1 and CDR2: SGHAT, FQNNGV. The ends lost 6 bases at V and 7 bases at J; junction bases unmatched: 7. The CDR3 consists of 15 residues. Drawing the rest from reference TRBV11-2 and TRBJ2-1, the complete variable domain is EAGVAQSPRYKIIEKRQSVAFWCNPISGHATLYWYQQILGQGPKLLIQFQNNGVVDDSQLPKDRFSAERLKGVDSTLKIQPAKLEDSAVYLCASSKLAGGRNEQFFGPGTRLTVL.

The chain uses TRBV7-6 and TRBJ2-2; 7 nucleotides line up with TRBD1. Germline V CDR1 and CDR2: SGHVS, FNYEAQ. The CDR3 totals 15 residues. The ends lost 1 base at V and 5 bases at J; junction bases unmatched: 4. The CDR3 here is CASSLVTGVTGELFF. The CDR3 bases are TGTGCCAGCAGCTTAGTTACAGGGGTGACCGGGGAGCTGTTTTTT.

This clone appeared a few times. The chain couples TRBV7-6 to TRBJ2-1, with D possibly being TRBD2 (5 bases). This CDR3 contains 14 residues. V dropped 5 bases and J dropped 6 bases, with 14 bases sitting between them. Germline V gene data show CDR1 as SGHVS and CDR2 as FNYEAQ. CDR3 bases: TGTGCCAGCAGCCCAGGAGGTGTTCTCAATGAGCAGTTCTTC. Protein sequence: CASSPGGVLNEQFF.

This chain uses TRBV7-2 with TRBJ1-1; perhaps TRBD1 as D (5 bases). The V gene's germline CDR1 is SGHTA and CDR2 FQGNSA. This CDR3 has 14 residues. V lost 0 bases to trimming and J lost 4 bases, with 9 bases between them. The CDR3 sequence: CASSLAGRGTEAFF. DNA for the CDR3: TGTGCCAGCAGCTTAGCGGGGCGTGGCACTGAAGCTTTCTTT.

The chain recombines TRBV5-1 with TRBJ2-3; 10 nucleotides match TRBD2. The CDR3 spans 17 residues. Germline lookup yields CDR1 SGHRS and CDR2 YFSETQ. V shed 4 bases and J 1 base; nucleotides not matched to a gene: 9. The CDR3: CASSPNTGLAGTDTQYF. DNA of the CDR3: TGCGCCAGCAGCCCCAATACCGGACTAGCGGGCACAGATACGCAGTATTTT.

The CDR3 region is CASSLPSGNEQYF. CDR3 nucleotide sequence: TGCGCCAGCAGCTTGCCTAGCGGTAACGAGCAGTACTTC. The rearrangement joins TRBV5-1 to TRBJ2-7; 7 nucleotides match TRBD2. Germline assignment: CDR1 SGHRS and CDR2 YFSETQ. Losses at the gene ends were 1 base for V and 5 bases for J; bases not matched to a gene: 3. The CDR3 is 13 residues long.

CDR3: CASSTGSHYGYTF. CDR3 sequence (DNA): TGTGCCAGTAGTACGGGTAGCCACTATGGCTACACCTTC. The chain carries TRBV19 and TRBJ1-2; D is ambiguous. From germline, CDR1 is LNHDA and CDR2 SQIVND (reference sequence). The CDR3 is 13 amino acids. V was trimmed by 4 bases and J by 3 bases, leaving 9 bases between them.

The chain has TRBV6-6 and TRBJ2-1; D could derive from TRBD1 or TRBD2 (6 bases each). CDR1 and CDR2 (germline): MNHNY, SVGAGI (reference sequence). This CDR3 is 15 amino acids long. Trimming removed 6 bases from V and 0 bases from J, with 12 bases in between. The CDR3 DNA sequence: TGTGCCAGCAGCCGATCGGGGGCCTCCTACAATGAGCAGTTCTTC. Protein sequence: CASSRSGASYNEQFF.

The chain links TRBV6-4 to TRBJ1-1; 7 positions match TRBD1. Unmatched junction bases numbered 7, after V lost 5 bases and J lost 4 bases. The germline gives CDR1 MRHNA, CDR2 SNTAGT. The length of the CDR3 is 14 residues. CDR3 nucleotide sequence: TGTGCCAGCAGTCCCCAGGGGGTGGGCACTGAAGCTTTCTTT. It encodes CASSPQGVGTEAFF.

V usage is TRBV7-8 and J usage is TRBJ1-3; D is unresolved. The CDR3 sequence is 16 residues long. CDR1 and CDR2 (germline): SGHVS, FQNEAQ. Trimming took off 5 bases at V and 0 bases at J, with 14 bases between the two ends. CDR3 coding DNA: TGTGCCAGCAGCCGAGGACTGGTCATCTCTGGAAACACCATATATTTT. Translated, it gives CASSRGLVISGNTIYF. The full variable domain, completed using reference TRBV7-8 and TRBJ1-3, is GAGVSQSPRYKVAKRGQDVALRCDPISGHVSLFWYQQALGQGPEFLTYFQNEAQLDKSGLPSDRFFAERPEGSVSTLKIQRTQQEDSAVYLCASSRGLVISGNTIYFGEGSWLTVV.

The V gene is TRBV7-8, the J gene TRBJ2-7, with D possibly being TRBD2 (6 bases). Germline values: CDR1 SGHVS, CDR2 FQNEAQ. V was clipped by 6 bases and J by 4 bases, with 13 bases between them. The CDR3 is made up of 13 amino acids. The chain's CDR3 is CASSRTRGYEQYF. The DNA for the CDR3 is TGTGCCAGCAGTCGAACACGGGGGTACGAGCAGTACTTC.

The chain combines TRBV5-4 with TRBJ2-6; 7 nucleotides agree with TRBD1. Trimming cost V 4 bases and J 1 base; bases outside gene matches: 2. The germline CDR1 and CDR2 sequences are SGHNT and YYREEE (reference sequence). The CDR3 is made up of 15 amino acids. CDR3 sequence: CASSHRGSGANVLTF. Here the CDR3 DNA reads TGTGCCAGCAGCCACAGGGGATCTGGGGCCAACGTCCTGACTTTC.

This chain links TRBV11-2 with TRBJ2-5, with 11 bases that match TRBD2. This CDR3 has 15 residues. Germline values: CDR1 SGHAT, CDR2 FQNNGV. V lost 6 bases to trimming and J lost 1 base; unmatched junction nucleotides: 4. The CDR3 loop reads CASRSTSGVQETQYF. The CDR3 region has the DNA TGTGCCAGCAGGTCGACTAGCGGGGTCCAAGAGACCCAGTACTTC.

The chain links TRBV6-5 to TRBJ1-2; D may be TRBD1 (5 bases). V dropped 2 bases and J dropped 5 bases, with 12 bases sitting between them. CDR3 size: 14 residues. CDR1 and CDR2 from the germline V gene are MNHEY and SVGAGI. The CDR3: CASSYRREGYGYTF. CDR3 DNA: TGTGCCAGCAGTTACCGCAGGGAGGGGTATGGCTACACCTTC.

The chain carries TRBV5-1 and TRBJ2-3; TRBD2 aligns across 7 bases. J was trimmed by 1 base and V by 1 base; bases with no gene match: 0. This CDR3 comprises 14 residues. Germline V lookup: CDR1 SGHRS, CDR2 YFSETQ. The CDR3 spells CASSLTSGTDTQYF. The DNA for the CDR3 is TGCGCCAGCAGCTTGACTAGCGGCACAGATACGCAGTATTTT.